Given below is one T cell receptor beta chain in context. No cognate antigen has been identified for it. There are no base qualities to consult, and no much larger clone falls within one base. These data belong to a study of CD8 T cell repertoires and HIV-1 epitope variants (dated by TCRdb to the early 2020s). A note on the overall study: In separate culture wells, T cells were stimulated with each of twenty-five peptides that represented autologous and known Gag and Nef epitope variants. Among the control conditions were a peptide pool of CMV, EBV and flu, the Ebola AY9 epitope serving as a negative control, and a well with no peptide. Three Gag epitope families and Nef HW9 and YT9 were included among the tested epitopes. T cells were enriched using the EasySep Human T Cell Enrichment Kit and were co-cultured with equal numbers of autologous T cell-negative cells serving as antigen-presenting cells. For 10 to 11 days the cultures were kept in IMDM with gentamicin, and on days 3 and 7 half of the media was changed with IL-2, IL-7 and IL-15 added. A 1M T cell aliquot was kept as an uncultured baseline condition, separate from the approximately 80 T cell cultures. A total of some 83 T cell cultures were run, with each culture condition done in triplicate except for one peptide, which was done in duplicate.

Sequencing of TCR beta CDR3 regions was done on the immunoSEQ platform at survey depth. The QIAamp DNA micro kit was used to extract genomic DNA from every cultured and uncultured CD8+ T cell population. The study's processing was this. Samples with under 5,000 productive reads were excluded, and this exclusion removed about 7% of the 75 HIV peptide-stimulated cultures. Sequences were trimmed to CDR3 by a MANAFEST web app, and nonproductive sequences, CDR3s under 5 amino acids, and sequences not starting with C or ending with F/W were removed. For a clonotype to count as antigen-specific, the clonotype had to expand relative to the no-peptide control in at least 2 of 3 replicates at FDR 0.01, and only within one epitope family. A frequency at least fivefold higher than in wells stimulated with peptides from other epitope families was additionally required for specific clonotypes. In its TCRdb copy, this immuneACCESS table keeps in-frame sequences only and misses some clones. Where compared with another copy, unresolved V genes explain less than half of these, and the others have no known cause. V and J calls and clone size follow that table, whereas D and trimming were derived from the DNA. A total of some 87,000 clones appear in this sample, around 75% of them only once. The ten largest clones add up to under 30% of the sample.

The EasySep Human CD8+ T Cell Enrichment Kit was used on day 10 to isolate CD8+ T cells from every culture. The CDR3 measures 15 amino acids from cysteine to phenylalanine. The sequence is cut down to CDR3 DNA, 45 bases in frame from base 1. CDR1 SGHNT and CDR2 YYREEE were looked up in the germline V gene (reference sequence). The V end gives up 3 bases and the J end 4 bases, leaving 5 bases in the junction not matched to a gene. What the authors observed across the whole study: The assay identified only TCR beta chains and indicated proliferation to antigen, not T cell function or cytokine profile. Eight or nine antigen-specific TCR beta clonotypes were identified, and about 6 of them appeared cross-reactive for autologous or known escape epitope variants. Five clonotypes recognized the Nef KF9 family and one clonotype recognized the HW9 family, while no responses were seen to the TAALDMSHF plasma variant.

Sequencing used uncultured baseline CD8+ T cells from peripheral blood mononuclear cells (PBMCs). This receptor was obtained from a male donor with HIV. The sequence joins TRBV5-4 to TRBJ1-2, and TRBD1 aligns with 11 junction nucleotides. The DNA reads as follows: TGTGCCAGCAGCTACCGGGACAGGGGGGTCTATGGCTACACCTTC. It specifies CASSYRDRGVYGYTF.